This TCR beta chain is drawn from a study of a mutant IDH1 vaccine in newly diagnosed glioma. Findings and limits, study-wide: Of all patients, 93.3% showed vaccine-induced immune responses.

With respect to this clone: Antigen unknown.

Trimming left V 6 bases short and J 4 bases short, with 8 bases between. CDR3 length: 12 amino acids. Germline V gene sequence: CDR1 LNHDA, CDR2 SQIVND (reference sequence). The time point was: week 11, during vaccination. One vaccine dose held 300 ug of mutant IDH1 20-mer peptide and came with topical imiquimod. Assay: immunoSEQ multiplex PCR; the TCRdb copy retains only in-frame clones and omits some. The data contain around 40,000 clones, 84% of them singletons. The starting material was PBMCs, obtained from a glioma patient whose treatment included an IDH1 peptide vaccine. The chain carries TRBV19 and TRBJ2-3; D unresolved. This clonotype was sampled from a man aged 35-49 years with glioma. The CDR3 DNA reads TGTGCCAGTAGCGAGGTCCCAGATACGCAGTATTTT. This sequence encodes CASSEVPDTQYF.